These 23 T cell receptor beta chains share one sample of origin, sequenced in a study of human T cells and chemical hapten exposure. TCRdb passed the RACE reads through MiXCR, listing each CDR3 protein once. The data hold 250,000 or so distinct CDR3 sequences, with approximately 8% observed a single time. The time point: pre-sensitization, week 0. Described treatment: therapeutic diphenylcyclopropenone sensitization with weekly scalp DPC. Here the sequenced sample was whole blood, taken in connection with sensitization to the hapten diphenylcyclopropenone (DPC). The source of these receptors is a man aged 18 to 35 with alopecia areata. Some clones in this sample may be carry-over from other donors' samples.

This clonotype was counted ten times or more. The V call is TRBV20-1, the J call TRBJ2-3; possibly TRBD2 for D (5 bases). Per the germline V gene, CDR1 is DFQATT and CDR2 is SNEGSKA (reference sequence). V was trimmed by 2 bases and J by 0 bases, leaving 9 bases between them. The CDR3 length is 14 residues. DNA for the CDR3: TGCAGTGCTAGACCCCCGGGGAGCACAGATACGCAGTATTTT. Residues: CSARPPGSTDTQYF.

This clonotype showed up just a few times. The genes are TRBV6-6 and TRBJ2-1; 11 bases fit TRBD1. The trim removed 2 bases at V and 5 bases at J, leaving 11 bases unmatched. CDR3 length equals 18 residues. Germline values: CDR1 MNHNY, CDR2 SVGAGI (reference sequence). The CDR3 sequence: CASSYSPSGQGAHNEQFF. CDR3 coding DNA: TGTGCCAGCAGTTACAGCCCCTCCGGACAGGGGGCCCACAATGAGCAGTTCTTC.

In this sample, this clonotype turned up a few times. This chain connects TRBV29-1 to TRBJ1-2, with 9 positions matching TRBD1. Unmatched junction bases numbered 15, after V lost 1 base and J lost 12 bases. The CDR3 totals 15 residues. Germline CDR1 SQVTM, CDR2 ANQGSEA. CDR3 nucleotides: TGCAGCGTTGAAGCCAACCCGGGACAGGGCTATTCGCACACCTTC. Translation gives CSVEANPGQGYSHTF.

The rearrangement joins TRBV7-2 to TRBJ2-6, with D uncertain. The germline V and J ends were trimmed by 2 bases and 0 bases, with 8 bases remaining between them. CDR3 length equals 16 residues. Germline CDR1 is SGHTA and CDR2 is FQGNSA. The CDR3 region is CASSLSVSSGANVLTF. The CDR3 DNA follows: TGTGCCAGCAGCTTAAGTGTGAGCTCTGGGGCCAACGTCCTGACTTTC.

At least ten counts were recorded for this clonotype. The chain recombines TRBV20-1 with TRBJ1-1, with 11 bases fitting TRBD1. V lost 3 bases, J lost 6 bases, and 9 bases stayed unmatched. Germline CDR1 is DFQATT and CDR2 is SNEGSKA (reference sequence). The CDR3 is made up of 15 amino acids. In DNA, the CDR3 is TGCAGTGCTAGCCAACCGGGACAGGGGGTCCCTGAAGCTTTCTTT. Translation: CSASQPGQGVPEAFF.

This clonotype was counted between two and nine times. CDR3 bases: TGTGCCAGCAGCCAAGGAGGGTGGGCCGAGCAGTACTTC. Translated: CASSQGGWAEQYF. V is TRBV4-2 and J is TRBJ2-7; possible D gene TRBD2, 5 bases. This CDR3 has 13 amino acids. The germline V gene encodes CDR1 LGHNA and CDR2 YNFKEQ. The V end was cut by 1 base, the J end by 6 bases, with 10 bases between.

This sequence joins TRBV7-9 and TRBJ2-1; TRBD1 agrees at 7 bases. The CDR3 is made up of 15 amino acids. Trimming removed 2 bases from V and 4 bases from J; junction bases left unmatched: 5. Per germline, CDR1 SEHNR and CDR2 FQNEAQ (reference sequence). The CDR3 protein is CASSLWQGEYNEQFF. As DNA, the CDR3 is TGTGCCAGCAGCTTATGGCAGGGGGAGTACAATGAGCAGTTCTTC.

The rearrangement uses TRBV27 and TRBJ2-1; 9 bases map to TRBD2. The CDR3 contains 17 residues. The ends lost 5 bases at V and 6 bases at J; junction bases unmatched: 14. Germline CDR1 is MNHEY and CDR2 is SMNVEV (reference sequence). The CDR3: CASSPAPGLATGNEQFF. The CDR3 region has the DNA TGTGCCAGCAGTCCCGCCCCGGGACTAGCAACGGGCAATGAGCAGTTCTTC.

As concerns this clonotype: A read error may be the cause here, since a much bigger clone is one base away. The rearrangement joins TRBV7-9 to TRBJ2-1, with unresolved D. The CDR3 covers 16 residues. V was pared by 0 bases and J by 0 bases, with 9 bases between. From germline, CDR1 is SEHNR and CDR2 FQNEAQ (reference sequence). The CDR3 DNA is TGTGCCAGCAGCTTAGCCAGGATAGGCTCCTACAATGAGCAGTTCTTC. Its protein product is CASSLARIGSYNEQFF.

The count of this clonotype is one. The rearrangement joins TRBV20-1 to TRBJ2-7; D might be TRBD1 (6 bases). The CDR3 has 14 residues. Germline V gene sequence: CDR1 DFQATT, CDR2 SNEGSKA (reference sequence). The V end was cut by 2 bases, the J end by 6 bases, with 17 bases between. The CDR3 nucleotides are TGCAGTGCTAGACCGGCCCGACAGGCCCTCGAGCAGTACTTC. This codes for CSARPARQALEQYF.

The rearrangement joins TRBV27 to TRBJ2-7; 10 bases are a match to TRBD2. Germline values: CDR1 MNHEY, CDR2 SMNVEV (reference sequence). V shed 3 bases and J 5 bases; nucleotides not matched to a gene: 10. The CDR3 sequence is 16 residues long. The CDR3 bases are TGTGCCAGCAGTTTTGTAGCGGGGGGAACCTGGGACGAGCAGTACTTC. It is translated as CASSFVAGGTWDEQYF.

V gene TRBV7-2 combines with J gene TRBJ1-2; D call uncertain. Germline loops: CDR1 SGHTA, CDR2 FQGNSA. Trimming removed 3 bases from V and 2 bases from J, with 7 bases in between. The CDR3 totals 13 residues. The CDR3 region has the DNA TGTGCCAGCAGCTTTACACTGAACTATGGCTACACCTTC. Its protein product is CASSFTLNYGYTF.

This rearrangement joins TRBV14 to TRBJ2-7, with D maybe TRBD1 (6 bases). Germline-derived CDR1 and CDR2 are SGHDN and FVKESK. V lost 1 base and J 2 bases, leaving 12 bases between the germline ends. This CDR3 has 15 amino acids. This chain's CDR3 is CASSQVQGLTYEQYF. The DNA of the CDR3 is TGTGCCAGCAGCCAAGTCCAGGGGTTAACCTACGAGCAGTACTTC.

V gene TRBV3-1 combines with J gene TRBJ2-5; tentatively, D is TRBD1 or TRBD2 (5 bases each). Germline loops: CDR1 LGHDT, CDR2 YNNKEL (reference sequence). This CDR3 has 14 residues. Trimming shortened V by 3 bases and J by 5 bases, and 13 bases separated the two germline ends. The CDR3 spells CASSQGVRFETQYF. DNA of the CDR3: TGTGCCAGCAGCCAGGGGGTAAGGTTCGAGACCCAGTACTTC.

There are many counts of this clonotype. DNA of the CDR3: TGCAGTGCTTCTCTAGCGGGGAATGAGCAGTTCTTC. This gives the protein CSASLAGNEQFF. The chain recombines TRBV20-1 with TRBJ2-1; 9 bases align to TRBD2. V was clipped by 5 bases and J by 7 bases; unmatched bases: 3. This CDR3 has 12 residues. The germline gives CDR1 DFQATT, CDR2 SNEGSKA (reference sequence).

This clonotype was seen ten or more times. The CDR3, as DNA: TGTGCCACCCATGACAGGGAGGCTGAAAAACTGTTTTTT. This codes for CATHDREAEKLFF. The chain joins TRBV10-3 to TRBJ1-4; 7 bases are a match to TRBD1. Germline V gives CDR1 ENHRY, CDR2 SYGVKD. Trimming took 10 bases from V and 7 from J; bases not matched to a gene: 9. This CDR3 region has 13 residues.

This chain uses TRBV10-3 with TRBJ2-6, with TRBD1 identical over 7 bases. CDR3 length equals 19 residues. V lost 7 bases, J lost 2 bases, and 17 bases stayed unmatched. Per germline, CDR1 ENHRY and CDR2 SYGVKD. CDR3 nucleotide sequence: TGTGCCATCACCTCAACGCCGGGACAGAGACTTACTGGGGCCAACGTCCTGACTTTC. It is translated as CAITSTPGQRLTGANVLTF.

The chain combines TRBV7-8 with TRBJ2-1; TRBD2 matches 11 bases. The V gene's germline CDR1 is SGHVS and CDR2 FQNEAQ. This CDR3 contains 17 residues. After removal of 4 bases from V and 0 bases from J, the junction contained 5 bases not matched to a gene. The CDR3, as DNA: TGTGCCAGCAGCTCGACTAGCGGGACAAGCTCCTACAATGAGCAGTTCTTC. Translated: CASSSTSGTSSYNEQFF.

This clonotype was seen repeatedly, ten times or more. The chain uses TRBV5-1 and TRBJ2-2, with no clear D. V was clipped by 0 bases and J by 2 bases, with 5 bases between them. CDR1 is SGHRS, CDR2 YFSETQ, per germline. The CDR3 covers 14 residues. CDR3 in amino acids: CASSLAQNTGELFF. CDR3 sequence (DNA): TGCGCCAGCAGCTTGGCCCAAAACACCGGGGAGCTGTTTTTT.

The rearrangement joins TRBV6-1 to TRBJ1-4; D might be TRBD1 (5 bases). The CDR3 consists of 15 residues. With 5 bases removed from V and 0 bases from J, the gap between germline ends came to 10 bases. The germline V gene encodes CDR1 MNHNS and CDR2 SASEGT. The CDR3 region is CASSSLGPTNEKLFF. The CDR3 DNA is TGTGCCAGCAGTTCTTTGGGACCAACTAATGAAAAACTGTTTTTT.

In its sample, this clonotype was seen many times. The chain is built from TRBV5-6 and TRBJ1-5; possibly TRBD1 for D (6 bases). The germline V and J ends were trimmed by 0 bases and 3 bases, with 10 bases remaining between them. CDR3 length: 15 amino acids. The germline V gene encodes CDR1 SGHDT and CDR2 YYEEEE. CDR3 sequence: CASSLADRNNQPQHF. CDR3 sequence (DNA): TGTGCCAGCAGCTTGGCGGACAGAAACAATCAGCCCCAGCATTTT. Variable domain in full (rest from reference TRBV5-6 and TRBJ1-5): DAGVTQSPTHLIKTRGQQVTLRCSPKSGHDTVSWYQQALGQGPQFIFQYYEEEERQRGNFPDRFSGHQFPNYSSELNVNALLLGDSALYLCASSLADRNNQPQHFGDGTRLSIL.

This clonotype turned up a few times. This chain connects TRBV6-2 or TRBV6-3 to TRBJ1-5; 10 positions match TRBD1. The CDR3 has 14 residues. V lost 6 bases to trimming and J lost 9 bases; unmatched junction nucleotides: 8. The germline CDR1 and CDR2 sequences are MNHEY and SVGEGT. In nucleotides, the CDR3 is TGTGCCAGCAGGACCGGGACAGGGGTTCCGCCCCAGCATTTT. As protein: CASRTGTGVPPQHF.

This clonotype was detected ten times or more. This chain uses TRBV7-9 with TRBJ1-4; D is unclear. Germline V gene lookup returns CDR1 SEHNR and CDR2 FQNEAQ (reference sequence). This CDR3 comprises 15 residues. V was shortened by 2 bases and J by 0 bases, with 7 bases between the two germline ends. CDR3: CASSLTVPTNEKLFF. DNA of the CDR3: TGTGCCAGCAGCTTAACGGTTCCAACTAATGAAAAACTGTTTTTT.